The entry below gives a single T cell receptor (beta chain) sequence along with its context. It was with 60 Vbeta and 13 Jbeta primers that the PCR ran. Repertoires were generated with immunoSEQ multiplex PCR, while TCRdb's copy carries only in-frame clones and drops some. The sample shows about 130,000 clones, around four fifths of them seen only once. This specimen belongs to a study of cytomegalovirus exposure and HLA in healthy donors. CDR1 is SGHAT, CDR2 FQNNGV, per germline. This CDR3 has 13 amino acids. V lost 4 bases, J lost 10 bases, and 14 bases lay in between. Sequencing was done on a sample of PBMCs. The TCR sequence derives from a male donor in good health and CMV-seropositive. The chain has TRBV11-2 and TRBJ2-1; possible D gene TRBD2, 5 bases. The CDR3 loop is CASSSGLLLEQFF. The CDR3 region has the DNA TGTGCCAGCAGCTCCGGACTCCTGTTAGAGCAGTTCTTC.